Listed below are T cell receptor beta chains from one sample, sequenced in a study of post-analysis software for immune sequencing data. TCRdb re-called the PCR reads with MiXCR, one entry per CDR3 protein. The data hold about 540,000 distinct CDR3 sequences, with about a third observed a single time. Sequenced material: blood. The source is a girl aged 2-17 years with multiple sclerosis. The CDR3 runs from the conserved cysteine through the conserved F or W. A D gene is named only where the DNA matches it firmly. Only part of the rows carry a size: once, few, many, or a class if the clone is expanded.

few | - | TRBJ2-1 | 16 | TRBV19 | TGTGCCAGTAGTACGTCTTGGGGGGCCTCCTACAATGAGCAGTTCTTC | CASSTSWGASYNEQFF
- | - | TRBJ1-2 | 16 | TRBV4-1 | TGCGCCAGCAGCCACCCCGGGCAAGATCCTAACTATGGCTACACCTTC | CASSHPGQDPNYGYTF
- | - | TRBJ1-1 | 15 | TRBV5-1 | TGCGCCAGCAGCCGAGGGGGGTCCGGCGGATCGGAAGCTTTCTTT | CASSRGGSGGSEAFF
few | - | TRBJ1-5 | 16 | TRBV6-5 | TGTGCCAGCAGTTTAAGGGCAGGCCTTAGCAATCAGCCCCAGCATTTT | CASSLRAGLSNQPQHF
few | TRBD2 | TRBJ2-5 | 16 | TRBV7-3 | TGTGCCAGCAGCTTATCCGGGACTAGGGTAGCCGAGACCCAGTACTTC | CASSLSGTRVAETQYF
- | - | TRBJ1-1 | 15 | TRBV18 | TGTGCCAGCTCACTCCAGGCCATGTCGGACACTGAAGCTTTCTTT | CASSLQAMSDTEAFF
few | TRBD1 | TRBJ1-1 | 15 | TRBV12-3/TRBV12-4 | TGTGCCAGCAGTTTAGGTGGGCAGGGGGGCACTGAAGCTTTCTTT | CASSLGGQGGTEAFF
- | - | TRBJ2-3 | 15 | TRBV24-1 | TGTGCCACCAGTGAGCAGGCCTCTAGCACAGATACGCAGTATTTT | CATSEQASSTDTQYF
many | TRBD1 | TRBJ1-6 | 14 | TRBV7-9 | TGTGCCAGCAGCCTGACAGGGGATAATTCACCCCTCCACTTT | CASSLTGDNSPLHF
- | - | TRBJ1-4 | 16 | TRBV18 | TGTGCCAGCTCAAAGCAAGGTCCGAGAACTAATGAAAAACTGTTTTTT | CASSKQGPRTNEKLFF
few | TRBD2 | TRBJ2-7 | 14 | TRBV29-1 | TGCAGCGTTGCGGGGGGGGAGATTGTCTACGAGCAGTACTTC | CSVAGGEIVYEQYF
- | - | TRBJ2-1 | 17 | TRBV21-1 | TGTGCCAGCAGCAGGGTTCTCGGACAGGGGGCGAGTAATGAGCAGTTCTTC | CASSRVLGQGASNEQFF
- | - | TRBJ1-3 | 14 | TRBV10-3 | TGTGCCATCACCGCAGGGTCCTCTGGAAACACCATATATTTT | CAITAGSSGNTIYF
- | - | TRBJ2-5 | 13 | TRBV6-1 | TGTGCCAGCAGTGAAAGGACTCAAGGGACCCAGTACTTC | CASSERTQGTQYF
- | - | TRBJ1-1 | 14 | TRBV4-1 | TGCGCCAGCAGCCAAGATCCAACTGGAACTGAAGCTTTCTTT | CASSQDPTGTEAFF
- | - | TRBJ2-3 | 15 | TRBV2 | TGTGCCAGCAGTGATGGGCCAGTAAACACAGATACGCAGTATTTT | CASSDGPVNTDTQYF
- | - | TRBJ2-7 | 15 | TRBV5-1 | TGCGCCAGCAGCTTGGCCAAGACAGGGAGGGACGAGCAGTACTTC | CASSLAKTGRDEQYF
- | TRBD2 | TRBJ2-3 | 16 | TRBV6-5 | TGTGCCAGCAGCCGGGCTAGCGAAGGGACTAAGGGTACGCAGTATTTT | CASSRASEGTKGTQYF
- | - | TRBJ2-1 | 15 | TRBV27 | TGTGCCAGCAGTTTAATAGTAGCAATGGACAATGAGCAGTTCTTC | CASSLIVAMDNEQFF
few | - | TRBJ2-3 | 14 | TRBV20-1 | TGCAGTACTAGTGGTGGGGGGCCCACAGATACGCAGTATTTT | CSTSGGGPTDTQYF
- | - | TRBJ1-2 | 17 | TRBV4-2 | TGTGCCAGCAGCCAAGTCACAGGGTCTGCCCCGGGCTATGGCTACACCTTC | CASSQVTGSAPGYGYTF
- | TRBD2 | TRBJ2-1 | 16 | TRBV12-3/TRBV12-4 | TGTGCCAGCAGTTTCCAGACTAGCGGGGATCCCAATGAGCAGTTCTTC | CASSFQTSGDPNEQFF